This T cell receptor beta chain was observed in a study of T cell repertoires in cytomegalovirus infection. Overall study: An indication of both CMV infection and matching HLA type came from public TCR beta signatures.

TCRdb ran MiXCR on the reads and lists one entry per CDR3 protein. This repertoire shows 680,000 or so distinct CDR3 sequences, about 30% found once; its top ten account for about 18%. Whole-study findings and limits: Identification of carriers of CMV plus the relevant HLA was achieved through cumulative public TCR beta family frequency. In two of eight donors, the top clonotype was HLA-C-restricted CMV-specific.

This clonotype was seen a few times. Its specificity is unknown. Trimming took 2 bases from V and 5 from J, leaving 13 bases between them. CDR3 size: 14 residues. Germline V gene sequence: CDR1 SGHVS, CDR2 FNYEAQ. The source was cultured PBMCs, collected from culture after CMV antigen stimulation. The receptor comes from a human donor in good health (CMV status not recorded). Some clones in this sample may be carry-over from other donors' samples. V is TRBV7-6 and J is TRBJ2-7; no definite D call. The CDR3 DNA sequence: TGTGCCAGCAGCTTATCCAGTATGGTCGACGAGCAGTACTTC. Translating gives CASSLSSMVDEQYF.